This T cell receptor beta chain was recovered during a study of Ad26.COV2.S vaccination and SARS-CoV-2 variants (dated by TCRdb to the early 2020s). Describing the broader study: Vaccine-arm donors were drawn from COV1001, a multicentre, randomized, double-blind, placebo-controlled phase I-IIa trial of Ad26.COV2.S in healthy adults. Trial participants were randomized into five groups of five: low-dose or high-dose Ad26.COV2.S given once or twice, or placebo on both occasions. The TCR-sequenced set comprised approximately 32 samples: around 20 Ad26.COV2.S vaccine recipients, 5 placebo recipients and 8 SARS-CoV-2 convalescent individuals. Investigators remained blinded to trial group allocation during experiments and outcome assessment. TCRbeta repertoire sequencing served as the tool for gauging how specific and how broad the SARS-CoV-2-reactive T cell receptors were following Ad26.COV2.S vaccination. Ad26.COV2.S was administered intramuscularly at a dose of 5x10^10 or 1x10^11 viral particles, either as one shot or as two shots given 56 days apart. What the study reported, not specific to this receptor: The study was not powered for comparison of responses between vaccine doses or regimens. Substantial breadth of spike-specific CD8+ and CD4+ T cell responses was reported after vaccination. Comparable non-spike TCR breadth was observed between vaccine and placebo recipients, consistent with only spike being contained in the vaccine. It was noted by the authors that total T cell responses may have been underestimated by the TCR breadth and depth analyses. Compared with placebo recipients, Ad26.COV2.S recipients showed higher spike-specific TCR breadth (P = 0.0014).

The immunoSEQ Assay was used to sequence TCRbeta CDR3 regions. After extraction, genomic DNA underwent amplification by bias-controlled multiplex PCR, followed by high-throughput sequencing. The published analysis was carried out like this. Collapsing and filtering of sequences were performed to quantify the absolute abundance of each unique TCRbeta CDR3 region. Usable DNA was measured by amplifying reference genes present in all nucleated cells, and TCRbeta template counts were normalized to that usable DNA to estimate T cell fraction. Repertoire TCRs were annotated as SARS-CoV-2-specific by exact matching of V gene, CDR3 amino acid sequence and J gene to a known reactive TCR set. MIRA supplied the reference SARS-CoV-2 TCR set, which was filtered for enrichment in COVID-19-positive ImmuneCODE repertoires so that public or cross-reactive TCRs were removed. Drawing on the MIRA antigens, annotated TCRs were analysed further at the level of specific ORF or position within ORF. Depth was the summed frequency of annotated unique rearrangements, while breadth was defined as annotated unique rearrangements over total unique productive rearrangements. Group comparisons of TCR breadth used two-sided Wilcoxon rank-sum tests. Entries here come from immuneACCESS through TCRdb and include only in-frame sequences with V and J called. Some clones fail to appear in such tables; in the studies checked, an unresolved V gene covers under half of the shortfall, and the cause of the remainder is unknown. V, J and clone size reflect that table, while D and trimming were determined from the DNA. Across this sample there are about 350,000 clones, with about 89% seen only once. The ten largest clones add up to about 4.6% of the sample.

A note on this clone: The antigen this receptor binds is unknown. It has no much larger one-base neighbor in the sample; base qualities were not kept.

What this sample's treatment or condition label stands for: roughly 18 received Ad26.COV2.S at low or high dose, single or two shots; 5 received placebo; per-sample allocation not given. Repertoires of vaccine and placebo recipients were sequenced from samples taken on day 63 after the first injection. Between 29 July and 7 August 2020, Cohort 1b enrolled 25 adults aged 18-55 years at one site in Boston, USA. Ad26.COV2.S was a replication-incompetent adenovirus type 26 vector expressing a prefusion-stabilized SARS-CoV-2 spike protein from the original Wuhan strain. The germline V gene encodes CDR1 MDHEN and CDR2 SYDVKM. V is cut by 0 bases and J by 2 bases, and the space between the germline ends is 17 bases. Inclusive of the bounding cysteine and phenylalanine, the CDR3 is 18 residues long. Only the CDR3 DNA stays, 54 bases, in frame from base 1.

The TCR was taken from a person aged 18 to 59 who received the Ad26.COV2.S COVID-19 vaccine or a placebo. Material: peripheral blood, obtained in a trial of Ad26.COV2.S vaccine versus placebo. The rearranged segments are TRBV28 and TRBJ2-1; the D gene is unclear. The DNA is TGTGCCAGCAGTTTATGCAACCTGGCCGGCCCCCCCTACAATGAGCAGTTCTTC. Translation gives CASSLCNLAGPPYNEQFF.